This TCR beta chain derives from a study of prognosis after radiotherapy for stage I lung cancer. The overall study: About five patients had oligometastatic NSCLC after surgical resection of the primary tumor, and fourteen had newly diagnosed primary stage I lung tumors. With a biologically effective dose of at least 100 Gy, radiotherapy took the form of SBRT split into 3 to 5 fractions. Findings of the study overall: Among expanded TCR clones, tumor specificity was not determined.

V lost 2 bases and J 5 bases, leaving 12 bases between the germline ends. CDR3 length: 14 amino acids. Germline CDR1 reads MNHEY; CDR2 reads SVGEGT. This clonotype was counted many times. What it binds is unknown. Amplification of TCR beta CDR3 from genomic DNA used two-round multiplex PCR. Amplification during the initial PCR round employed primers specific to each TRBV and TRBJ gene. TCRdb passed the multiplex PCR reads through MiXCR, listing each CDR3 protein once. Of some 17,000 distinct CDR3 sequences in the sample, approximately 40% were seen once. Sequenced material: PBMCs, taken before or after stereotactic body radiation therapy (not recorded which). The sequence was obtained from a donor aged 50 or older with non-small cell lung cancer. V usage is TRBV6-2 or TRBV6-3 and J usage is TRBJ1-1, with a weak D call TRBD1 (5 bases). Here the CDR3 reads CASSYIIRGTEAFF. The CDR3 coding sequence is TGTGCCAGCAGTTACATTATTCGGGGGACTGAAGCTTTCTTT.